This passage covers 19 T cell receptor beta chains from one sample sequenced in a study of blood T cells in healthy people across ages. With a J-beta primer mix and a sample-barcoded 5' primer, a second PCR ran about 7 to 11 cycles. TCRdb re-analysed the 5' RACE reads in MiXCR, keeping a single row per CDR3 protein. This table holds roughly 1,700,000 distinct CDR3 sequences, roughly 30% found once. Material for sequencing was blood. All receptors come from a woman aged 30 to 39 in good health.

This clonotype was detected ten times or more. The chain is built from TRBV6-5 and TRBJ2-1; 11 bases agree with TRBD2. The CDR3 is 15 amino acids. Germline V gives CDR1 MNHEY, CDR2 SVGAGI. V shed 3 bases and J 3 bases; nucleotides not matched to a gene: 1. As DNA, the CDR3 is TGTGCCAGCAGTTATGGGACTAGCGGCTACAATGAGCAGTTCTTC. Translating gives CASSYGTSGYNEQFF.

This clonotype came up a few times. This sequence joins TRBV27 and TRBJ1-2; the match to TRBD1 covers 7 bases. Germline V gene data show CDR1 as MNHEY and CDR2 as SMNVEV (reference sequence). The V and J ends lost 4 bases and 5 bases, in that order; junction bases with no gene match: 7. The CDR3 loop spans 14 amino acids. The CDR3 sequence: CASSYGTAPYGYTF. CDR3 coding DNA: TGTGCCAGCAGTTACGGGACAGCGCCTTATGGCTACACCTTC.

The CDR3 DNA reads TGTGCCAGCAGCCTCGGTGGACAAATTTATAATTCACCCCTCCACTTT. As protein: CASSLGGQIYNSPLHF. V and J are TRBV5-6 and TRBJ1-6; TRBD1 might be the D (5 bases). The CDR3 covers 16 residues. The germline V and J ends were trimmed by 4 bases and 4 bases, with 15 bases remaining between them. Germline lookup yields CDR1 SGHDT and CDR2 YYEEEE.

The J gene is TRBJ1-4, the V gene TRBV7-9; 9 bases line up with TRBD1. The trim removed 7 bases at V and 0 bases at J, leaving 3 bases unmatched. Germline assignment: CDR1 SEHNR and CDR2 FQNEAQ (reference sequence). This CDR3 is 15 amino acids long. DNA for the CDR3: TGTGCCAGCACAACAGGGGGCCCAACTAATGAAAAACTGTTTTTT. This codes for CASTTGGPTNEKLFF.

This clonotype appeared a few times. CDR3 sequence (DNA): TGTGCCAGCAGTGCTCGGGGGTGCCACGAGCAGTACTTC. Protein: CASSARGCHEQYF. The J gene is TRBJ2-5, the V gene TRBV2; possible D gene TRBD2, 6 bases. The last part of the DNA fits TRBJ2-7 better; the J call may be wrong. Germline-derived CDR1 and CDR2 are SNHLY and FYNNEI. The CDR3 sequence is 13 residues long.

In this sample, this clonotype turned up a few times. The genes are TRBV20-1 and TRBJ2-1, with 7 bases fitting TRBD2. The germline gives CDR1 DFQATT, CDR2 SNEGSKA (reference sequence). V shed 6 bases and J 0 bases; nucleotides not matched to a gene: 8. The CDR3 sequence is 15 residues long. For the CDR3, the DNA is TGCAGTGCCATACTAGCGTCGAGCTCCTACAATGAGCAGTTCTTC. Translating gives CSAILASSSYNEQFF.

This clonotype has more than one count but fewer than ten. The V and J genes are TRBV20-1 and TRBJ2-5; D is perhaps TRBD2 (5 bases). Germline CDR1 DFQATT, CDR2 SNEGSKA (reference sequence). This CDR3 spans 12 amino acids. Trimming shortened V by 6 bases and J by 5 bases, and 13 bases separated the two germline ends. The CDR3 loop reads CSASTGYETQYF. The CDR3 region has the DNA TGCAGTGCCAGTACGGGGTATGAGACCCAGTACTTC.

The genes are TRBV12-3 or TRBV12-4 and TRBJ2-3, with TRBD2 as a possible D gene (5 bases). Trimming stripped 6 bases from V and 4 bases from J, with 11 bases between. The CDR3 sequence is 13 residues long. The CDR3 DNA reads TGTGCCAGCAGCCGAAGTAGCGCAGATACGCAGTATTTT. Translation gives CASSRSSADTQYF.

This clonotype was detected a few times. This chain joins TRBV6-4 and TRBJ2-1; D might be TRBD2 (6 bases). With 3 bases removed from V and 14 bases from J, the gap between germline ends came to 17 bases. This CDR3 has 13 amino acids. Germline V gene sequence: CDR1 MRHNA, CDR2 SNTAGT. As DNA, the CDR3 is TGTGCCAGCAGTGAGGAACTTAACGGGGAGGAGTTCTTC. Its protein is CASSEELNGEEFF.

This clonotype was recorded many times. The chain is built from TRBV20-1 and TRBJ2-4, with D tentatively TRBD2 (5 bases). There are 12 residues in the CDR3. In germline, CDR1 is DFQATT, CDR2 SNEGSKA (reference sequence). V gave up 3 bases and J gave up 13 bases, with 16 bases separating them. The CDR3 region is CSASSGRNRQYF. CDR3 nucleotide sequence: TGCAGTGCTAGCAGCGGACGGAACCGGCAGTACTTC.

This chain connects TRBV7-9 to TRBJ2-7; 9 bases fit TRBD1. The DNA end lines up better with TRBJ2-5; the J call may be wrong. The CDR3 contains 14 residues. The germline gives CDR1 SEHNR, CDR2 FQNEAQ (reference sequence). This CDR3 reads CATRQGGGFETQYF. CDR3 DNA: TGTGCCACACGACAGGGGGGAGGGTTCGAGACCCAGTACTTC.

In its sample, this clonotype was seen a few times. The chain employs TRBV7-9 and TRBJ1-2; D might be TRBD1 (6 bases). V lost 6 bases to trimming and J lost 7 bases, with 18 bases between them. From germline, CDR1 is SEHNR and CDR2 FQNEAQ (reference sequence). CDR3 length equals 14 residues. As DNA, the CDR3 is TGTGCCAGCAGGCCCCGTGTGGGGGGCAGTGGCTACACCTTC. Translated: CASRPRVGGSGYTF.

V usage is TRBV5-5 and J usage is TRBJ2-1; 9 bases fit TRBD1. Germline loops: CDR1 SGHKS, CDR2 YYEKEE (reference sequence). V lost 3 bases to trimming and J lost 6 bases; unmatched junction nucleotides: 4. CDR3 length: 14 amino acids. DNA of the CDR3: TGTGCCAGCAGCTCAAGGGGACAGGGCAATGAGCAGTTCTTC. Amino acid sequence: CASSSRGQGNEQFF.

This clonotype showed up just a few times. Possible read error: a much larger clone is one base away. V gene TRBV29-1 combines with J gene TRBJ2-6; the match to TRBD1 covers 9 bases. V shed 6 bases and J 8 bases; nucleotides not matched to a gene: 8. This CDR3 spans 14 amino acids. Germline CDR1 and CDR2: SQVTM and ANQGSEA. The CDR3 protein is CSVKQGAGTNVLTF. In nucleotides, the CDR3 is TGCAGCGTCAAACAGGGGGCGGGGACCAACGTCCTGACTTTC.

This clonotype was recorded many times. This chain uses TRBV5-1 with TRBJ2-2, with D hard to call. This CDR3 spans 14 amino acids. Germline-derived CDR1 and CDR2 are SGHRS and YFSETQ. V was pared by 3 bases and J by 3 bases, with 9 bases between. The CDR3 DNA follows: TGCGCCAGCAGCTCCCTAGGTCACACCGGGGAGCTGTTTTTT. This translates into CASSSLGHTGELFF.

Many counts were recorded for this clonotype. The V and J genes are TRBV20-1 and TRBJ2-1; 7 nucleotides agree with TRBD1. This CDR3 contains 12 residues. From germline, CDR1 is DFQATT and CDR2 SNEGSKA (reference sequence). Germline trimming cut 6 bases from V and 7 bases from J; bases unmatched to any gene: 6. The CDR3 sequence is CSAGTVTNEQFF. The CDR3 nucleotides read TGCAGTGCCGGGACAGTTACGAATGAGCAGTTCTTC.

There are a few counts of this clonotype. This sequence joins TRBV12-5 and TRBJ2-1; 8 nucleotides agree with TRBD1. Per germline, CDR1 LGHNT and CDR2 FRNRAP. V shed 2 bases and J 0 bases; nucleotides not matched to a gene: 6. The CDR3 is made up of 17 amino acids. CDR3 bases: TGTGCTAGTGGTTTGACAGGGGGGACTCCCTCCTACAATGAGCAGTTCTTC. This translates into CASGLTGGTPSYNEQFF.

The chain has TRBV18 and TRBJ1-5; TRBD1 agrees at 7 bases. The length of the CDR3 is 16 residues. V dropped 0 bases and J dropped 4; count of bases not matched to a gene: 6. Per the germline V gene, CDR1 is KGHSH and CDR2 is LQKENI. CDR3 in amino acids: CASSPPSARGNQPQHF. CDR3 nucleotide sequence: TGTGCCAGCTCACCACCCTCTGCCAGGGGGAATCAGCCCCAGCATTTT.

This clonotype was counted only a few times. The rearrangement uses TRBV7-9 and TRBJ1-2; D ambiguous. This CDR3 has 12 residues. V was trimmed by 5 bases and J by 0 bases, leaving 4 bases between them. Per the germline V gene, CDR1 is SEHNR and CDR2 is FQNEAQ (reference sequence). The CDR3 loop reads CASSRPNYGYTF. The CDR3 bases are TGTGCCAGCAGCAGACCTAACTATGGCTACACCTTC.